This T cell receptor (beta chain) was obtained from a study of shared clonotypes between healthy human individuals. General study points: Generation probabilities of non-shared clonotypes were lower (relative to those shared by all four donors). Clonotype sharing among donors was thought likely to change with sequencing depth. Incompleteness in sorted-subset sequencing, despite large depth, was shown by rarefaction.

It was into CD45RA+ naive and CD45RA-negative memory subsets that the CD4+ cells were split. In germline, CDR1 is KGHSH, CDR2 LQKENI. V was clipped by 3 bases and J by 3 bases, with 10 bases between them. The CDR3 contains 14 residues. As regards this clone: Its antigen is as yet unknown.

Libraries were prepared by immunoSEQ multiplex PCR; TCRdb keeps only in-frame clonotypes and omits some of them. In the table there are about 2.4 million clones, more than 85% of which are singletons. Sequenced: naive CD4+ T cells from PBMCs. The subset denotes: CD45RA+ positively selected. The chain recombines TRBV18 with TRBJ2-3; possible D gene TRBD2, 5 bases. The TCR sequence derives from a young man in good health. Some clones in this sample may be carry-over from other donors' samples. DNA for the CDR3: TGTGCCAGCTCACCTTCCGGGGTTACAGATACGCAGTATTTT. Protein: CASSPSGVTDTQYF.